Each of the 10 T cell receptor beta chains below was sequenced from the same sample in a study of T cells in localized non-small cell lung cancer. Sequenced by immunoSEQ multiplex PCR; TCRdb stores in-frame clones only, minus some. The sample contains 90,000 or so clones, roughly 89% of which appear only once. The material sequenced was peripheral blood, taken before any cancer treatment. The receptors here all came from a man aged 35 to 69 with stage I squamous cell lung carcinoma.

For the CDR3, the DNA is TGTGCCAGCAGTTGGCTCCGGACCTTC. Its translation is CASSWLRTF. The rearrangement uses TRBV27 and TRBJ1-2; no definite D call. Trimming took 4 bases from V and 14 from J, leaving 8 bases between them. This CDR3 is 9 amino acids long. The germline CDR1 and CDR2 sequences are MNHEY and SMNVEV (reference sequence).

This clone was seen only a few times. The chain has TRBV28 and TRBJ2-5, with unresolved D. Germline V gives CDR1 MDHEN, CDR2 SYDVKM. V was shortened by 1 base and J by 7 bases, with 16 bases between the two germline ends. The CDR3 extends over 15 amino acids. The CDR3 region is CASSLSGANIGTQYF. CDR3 sequence (DNA): TGTGCCAGCAGTTTATCTGGAGCTAATATAGGGACCCAGTACTTC.

V is TRBV27 and J is TRBJ2-7; D might be TRBD1 (9 bases). Germline V gene sequence: CDR1 MNHEY, CDR2 SMNVEV (reference sequence). This CDR3 has 14 residues. The ends were cut back, 5 bases at V and 9 bases at J, with 20 bases in the middle. CDR3: CASSREGQGLGQYF. The CDR3 region has the DNA TGTGCCAGCAGTCGGGAGGGACAGGGCCTTGGGCAGTACTTC.

The chain is built from TRBV5-1 and TRBJ1-2; D remains unclear. Trimming removed 2 bases at V and 8 bases at J, with 19 bases between. Germline V gene data show CDR1 as SGHRS and CDR2 as YFSETQ. CDR3 length equals 15 residues. DNA for the CDR3: TGCGCCAGCAGCTTAATGGAGGAATCCCTAGTAGGCTACACCTTC. This codes for CASSLMEESLVGYTF.

The chain combines TRBV19 with TRBJ1-5, with D unresolved. Germline V gene sequence: CDR1 LNHDA, CDR2 SQIVND (reference sequence). V dropped 3 bases and J dropped 2 bases, with 14 bases sitting between them. The CDR3 has 16 amino acids. CDR3 loop: CASSIIEGWGNQPQHF. DNA for the CDR3: TGTGCCAGTAGTATTATCGAGGGCTGGGGCAATCAGCCCCAGCATTTT.

This chain joins TRBV28 and TRBJ1-5, with 7 positions matching TRBD1. CDR1 is MDHEN, CDR2 SYDVKM, per germline. The junction had 4 bases not matched to a gene; V was cut back by 6 bases and J by 5 bases. The CDR3 spans 13 residues. The CDR3 spells CASSWTGYQPQHF. CDR3 DNA sequence: TGTGCCAGCAGCTGGACAGGCTATCAGCCCCAGCATTTT.

This clone came up once. V and J are TRBV4-2 and TRBJ1-2; a weak D match, TRBD1 (5 bases). This CDR3 is built from 15 residues. Trimming cost V 0 bases and J 5 bases, with 13 bases left between them. Germline CDR1 and CDR2: LGHNA and YNFKEQ. The CDR3 here is CASSQEKGLRYGYTF. As DNA, the CDR3 is TGTGCCAGCAGCCAAGAAAAGGGACTCCGTTATGGCTACACCTTC.

V and J are TRBV5-1 and TRBJ2-5; possible D gene TRBD1, 6 bases. This CDR3 region has 14 residues. Trimming pared 4 bases from V and 3 bases from J, leaving 13 bases between. CDR1 and CDR2 (germline): SGHRS, YFSETQ. CDR3 DNA sequence: TGCGCCAGCAGCCGTGACAGGTCCGAAGAGACCCAGTACTTC. Translating it yields CASSRDRSEETQYF.

This chain connects TRBV6-4 to TRBJ1-2; D is perhaps TRBD1 (5 bases). Germline V gene sequence: CDR1 MRHNA, CDR2 SNTAGT. The CDR3 length is 14 residues. The V and J ends lost 5 bases and 6 bases respectively, with 16 bases between them. In DNA form, the CDR3 reads TGTGCCAGCAGTCATCGCAGCGGGGCGGATGGCTACACCTTC. It yields the protein CASSHRSGADGYTF.

The chain links TRBV15 to TRBJ1-3; 7 nucleotides agree with TRBD1. The ends lost 3 bases at V and 0 bases at J; junction bases unmatched: 17. Germline V gene sequence: CDR1 LNHNV, CDR2 YYDKDF (reference sequence). CDR3 length: 20 residues. The CDR3 sequence is CATSSPDFMDRSYSGNTIYF. The CDR3 nucleotides are TGTGCCACCAGCAGCCCAGACTTCATGGACAGGTCCTACTCTGGAAACACCATATATTTT.